The clone carrying this T cell receptor (beta chain) was detected a few times. TCRdb passed the 5' RACE reads through MiXCR, listing each CDR3 protein once. Here the sample spans 200,000 to 300,000 distinct CDR3 sequences, 6.9% being singletons. The CDR3 extends over 20 amino acids. Unmatched junction bases numbered 12, after V lost 1 base and J lost 0 bases. Germline lookup yields CDR1 DFQATT and CDR2 SNEGSKA (reference sequence). This specimen belongs to a study of T cells after yellow fever vaccination. This chain uses TRBV20-1 with TRBJ2-1; 13 bases line up with TRBD2. This TCR was recovered from a man aged 30 to 45 who received the YFV17D yellow fever vaccine. Sequences were derived from CD4+ T cells sorted from PBMCs, sampled 15 days after the yellow fever booster vaccination. The CDR3 is CSARVRTSGGGASSYNEQFF. Written as DNA, the CDR3 is TGCAGTGCTAGAGTCCGGACTAGCGGGGGAGGGGCTAGCTCCTACAATGAGCAGTTCTTC.